What follows are 29 T cell receptor beta chains derived from one specimen sequenced in a study of blood T cell repertoires in COVID-19. This table comes from immunoSEQ multiplex PCR, and its TCRdb copy is limited to in-frame clones, with some not included. The repertoire includes some 270,000 clones, around 83% of them detected once, and about 1.5% sits in the top ten. What was sequenced was peripheral blood. The receptors stem from a woman aged 40 to 49 who had recovered from COVID-19.

This CDR3 reads CATSRLPGQGDYGYTF. The CDR3 region has the DNA TGTGCCACCAGCAGACTACCGGGACAGGGGGACTATGGCTACACCTTC. The J gene is TRBJ1-2, the V gene TRBV15; TRBD1 agrees at 11 bases. From germline, CDR1 is LNHNV and CDR2 YYDKDF (reference sequence). V shed 2 bases and J 3 bases; nucleotides not matched to a gene: 5. The CDR3 is 16 amino acids.

The chain couples TRBV18 to TRBJ2-5; the D gene is possibly TRBD1 (5 bases). The germline V gene encodes CDR1 KGHSH and CDR2 LQKENI. V was trimmed by 0 bases and J by 2 bases, leaving 16 bases between them. The CDR3 runs to 17 residues. The CDR3 bases are TGTGCCAGCTCACCACCGCGATTTTCCACAGGTCAAGAGACCCAGTACTTC. Amino acids: CASSPPRFSTGQETQYF.

This chain connects TRBV7-9 to TRBJ1-2; 8 bases fit TRBD1. The CDR3 has 13 residues. Germline loops: CDR1 SEHNR, CDR2 FQNEAQ (reference sequence). Germline trimming cut 5 bases from V and 4 bases from J; bases unmatched to any gene: 3. The CDR3 is CASSAGQVYGYTF. The DNA of the CDR3 is TGTGCCAGCAGCGCGGGACAGGTCTATGGCTACACCTTC.

This chain links TRBV28 with TRBJ1-2, with D possibly TRBD1 on 6 matching bases. This CDR3 spans 14 amino acids. The V end lost 6 bases, the J end lost 5 bases, and 16 bases lay between the germline ends. Germline V gene sequence: CDR1 MDHEN, CDR2 SYDVKM. The CDR3 nucleotides read TGTGCCAGCAGAGATGCGAGCGGACAGTATGGCTACACCTTC. Translating gives CASRDASGQYGYTF.

The chain uses TRBV12-3 or TRBV12-4 and TRBJ1-5, with D unresolved. Trimming shortened V by 2 bases and J by 7 bases, and 9 bases separated the two germline ends. The CDR3 sequence is 13 residues long. In DNA, the CDR3 is TGTGCCAGCAGTTTATCCTCCGGGCAGCCCCAGCATTTT. It specifies CASSLSSGQPQHF.

The chain recombines TRBV28 with TRBJ1-6; 12 nucleotides line up with TRBD1. CDR1 is MDHEN and CDR2 is SYDVKM in the germline V gene. The CDR3 has 20 amino acids. After removal of 3 bases from V and 0 bases from J, the junction contained 9 bases not matched to a gene. In nucleotides, the CDR3 is TGTGCCAGCAGTTTGCCTCCCGGGACAGGGGGCAGCTCCTATAATTCACCCCTCCACTTT. It yields the protein CASSLPPGTGGSSYNSPLHF.

The chain joins TRBV18 to TRBJ2-7, with a weak D call TRBD1 (6 bases). Trimming stripped 4 bases from V and 7 bases from J, with 20 bases between. The germline gives CDR1 KGHSH, CDR2 LQKENI. The CDR3 contains 15 residues. The CDR3 coding sequence is TGTGCCAGCTCACTAGAAGCAACAGGGCAACGGGAGCAGTACTTC. It is translated as CASSLEATGQREQYF.

The rearrangement links TRBV7-9 to TRBJ1-5; D not resolved. The CDR3 spans 13 residues. Germline V gene sequence: CDR1 SEHNR, CDR2 FQNEAQ (reference sequence). V was pared by 3 bases and J by 4 bases, with 7 bases between. CDR3 DNA: TGTGCCAGCAGCTTCCGGGGAAATCAGCCCCAGCATTTT. Translating it yields CASSFRGNQPQHF. Full variable domain (outside the CDR3, taken from reference TRBV7-9 and TRBJ1-5): DTGVSQNPRHKITKRGQNVTFRCDPISEHNRLYWYRQTLGQGPEFLTYFQNEAQLEKSRLLSDRFSAERPKGSFSTLEIQRTEQGDSAMYLCASSFRGNQPQHFGDGTRLSIL.

This chain uses TRBV6-6 with TRBJ1-5, with a tentative D call TRBD1 (6 bases). CDR1 and CDR2 from the germline V gene are MNHNY and SVGAGI (reference sequence). Trimming removed 6 bases at V and 0 bases at J, with 12 bases between. The CDR3 totals 15 residues. The DNA for the CDR3 is TGTGCCAGCAGCCACGGGACACCTAGCAATCAGCCCCAGCATTTT. It codes for CASSHGTPSNQPQHF.

The chain recombines TRBV2 with TRBJ1-5, with 10 positions matching TRBD1. V lost 6 bases, J lost 6 bases, and 8 bases stayed unmatched. The CDR3 is 15 amino acids. Germline-derived CDR1 and CDR2 are SNHLY and FYNNEI. CDR3 DNA: TGTGCCAGCAGCCTCGACAGGGGGCAAGGTCAGCCCCAGCATTTT. This gives the protein CASSLDRGQGQPQHF.

The chain couples TRBV24-1 to TRBJ1-3; 9 nucleotides agree with TRBD1. The CDR3 is 15 residues long. From germline, CDR1 is KGHDR and CDR2 SFDVKD. After removal of 4 bases from V and 7 bases from J, the junction contained 7 bases not matched to a gene. The CDR3 nucleotides read TGTGCCACCAGTGACTCCGGGACAGGGTCCAACACCATATATTTT. The encoded protein is CATSDSGTGSNTIYF.

The chain combines TRBV28 with TRBJ2-2, with D possibly matching TRBD1 (5 bases). The V gene's germline CDR1 is MDHEN and CDR2 SYDVKM. This CDR3 contains 17 residues. The V end lost 7 bases, the J end lost 1 base, and 19 bases lay between the germline ends. CDR3 amino acids: CASISPLGRENTGELFF. CDR3 in DNA: TGTGCCAGCATAAGCCCCCTCGGCAGGGAGAACACCGGGGAGCTGTTTTTT. The full variable domain, in which reference TRBV28 and TRBJ2-2 provide the parts outside the CDR3, is DVKVTQSSRYLVKRTGEKVFLECVQDMDHENMFWYRQDPGLGLRLIYFSYDVKMKEKGDIPEGYSVSREKKERFSLILESASTNQTSMYLCASISPLGRENTGELFFGEGSRLTVL.

V gene TRBV6-5 combines with J gene TRBJ2-2, with 7 bases that match TRBD1. Trimming at V came to 6 bases and at J to 4 bases, leaving 5 bases not matched to a gene. Per the germline V gene, CDR1 is MNHEY and CDR2 is SVGAGI. This CDR3 spans 14 amino acids. CDR3 amino acids: CASRPNRGTGELFF. CDR3 nucleotide sequence: TGTGCCAGCAGGCCAAACAGGGGCACCGGGGAGCTGTTTTTT.

This chain connects TRBV5-1 to TRBJ1-2; D is perhaps TRBD1 (5 bases). Germline CDR1 reads SGHRS; CDR2 reads YFSETQ. The V gene lost 3 bases and the J gene lost 8 bases, with 14 bases spanning the gap. The CDR3 runs 13 residues. The CDR3 coding sequence is TGCGCCAGCAGCTCCGGGGGTCTCGGCGGCTACACCTTC. Residues: CASSSGGLGGYTF.

This chain links TRBV24-1 with TRBJ2-5; tentatively, D is TRBD1 (5 bases). Germline V gene sequence: CDR1 KGHDR, CDR2 SFDVKD. The CDR3 sequence is 12 residues long. The V and J ends lost 1 base and 7 bases respectively, with 6 bases between them. CDR3 loop: CATSDLGVTQYF. Written as DNA, the CDR3 is TGTGCCACCAGTGATTTAGGGGTGACCCAGTACTTC.

J is TRBJ1-3 and V is TRBV5-1; the match to TRBD1 covers 11 bases. J lost 4 bases, V lost 2 bases, and 8 bases had no gene match. From germline, CDR1 is SGHRS and CDR2 YFSETQ. The CDR3 spans 17 residues. The CDR3 DNA reads TGCGCCAGCAGCTTACAATGGACAGGGGGCGCCGGAAACACCATATATTTT. Residues: CASSLQWTGGAGNTIYF.

The chain uses TRBV2 and TRBJ2-1; TRBD1 is a possible D gene (6 bases). CDR1 and CDR2 (germline): SNHLY, FYNNEI. The CDR3 runs to 10 residues. V was cut by 8 bases and J by 14 bases, with 13 bases left in between. The CDR3 loop reads CASLLEGEFF. The CDR3, as DNA: TGTGCCAGCCTACTAGAGGGGGAGTTCTTC.

The chain combines TRBV18 with TRBJ2-7, with 10 bases that match TRBD1. The CDR3 is made up of 16 amino acids. J lost 3 bases, V lost 0 bases, and 5 bases had no gene match. Germline V gives CDR1 KGHSH, CDR2 LQKENI. The CDR3 DNA follows: TGTGCCAGCTCACCACCGACAGGGACAGGGGACTACGAGCAGTACTTC. It yields the protein CASSPPTGTGDYEQYF.

The chain is built from TRBV7-3 and TRBJ2-3, with D possibly matching TRBD1 (6 bases). V shed 3 bases and J shed 3 bases, with 10 bases lying between them. Germline V gives CDR1 SGHTA, CDR2 FQGTGA. The CDR3 length is 14 residues. CDR3 sequence: CASSLDSSTDTQYF. In DNA, the CDR3 is TGTGCCAGCAGCTTGGACAGTTCGACAGATACGCAGTATTTT.

V is TRBV27 and J is TRBJ2-3; 10 bases fit TRBD2. Germline CDR1 reads MNHEY; CDR2 reads SMNVEV (reference sequence). Trimming took 6 bases from V and 5 from J; bases not matched to a gene: 11. This CDR3 has 16 amino acids. CDR3 sequence reads: CASRTIRAGGQDTQYF. The CDR3 DNA follows: TGTGCCAGCAGGACCATAAGAGCGGGGGGGCAAGATACGCAGTATTTT.

The gene calls are TRBV7-3 and TRBJ2-7, with 8 positions matching TRBD2. This CDR3 is built from 14 residues. Germline values: CDR1 SGHTA, CDR2 FQGTGA. The V gene end was trimmed by 2 bases and the J gene end by 6 bases; junction bases not matched to a gene: 6. The chain's CDR3 is CASSLFGGAGEQYF. The CDR3 nucleotides are TGTGCCAGCAGCTTATTCGGGGGGGCCGGCGAGCAGTACTTC.

This clone was detected ten times or more. The rearrangement links TRBV5-4 to TRBJ2-1, with D perhaps TRBD2 (6 bases). V was cut by 4 bases and J by 0 bases, with 11 bases left in between. Germline values: CDR1 SGHNT, CDR2 YYREEE (reference sequence). The CDR3 loop spans 15 amino acids. CDR3 in DNA: TGTGCCAGCAGCCGGGACTCGAGCTCCTACAATGAGCAGTTCTTC. It encodes CASSRDSSSYNEQFF.

This clone appeared a single time. This chain joins TRBV28 and TRBJ1-2, with 7 bases aligning to TRBD1. V gave up 2 bases and J gave up 2 bases; unmatched junction bases: 2. This CDR3 is 14 amino acids long. The germline CDR1 and CDR2 sequences are MDHEN and SYDVKM. The CDR3 here is CASSLVGQNYGYTF. The CDR3 bases are TGTGCCAGCAGTTTAGTGGGACAGAACTATGGCTACACCTTC.

The chain uses TRBV29-1 and TRBJ1-1, with D tentatively TRBD1 (6 bases). The germline CDR1 and CDR2 sequences are SQVTM and ANQGSEA. V was cut by 6 bases and J by 3 bases, with 8 bases left in between. CDR3 length: 11 residues. CDR3 loop: CSVRQDTEAFF. The CDR3 DNA is TGCAGCGTCCGACAGGACACTGAAGCTTTCTTT.

The CDR3 spells CASSLRPGQGARFYGYTF. CDR3 DNA sequence: TGCGCCAGCAGCCTTAGACCGGGACAGGGGGCGCGATTCTATGGCTACACCTTC. V and J are TRBV5-1 and TRBJ1-2; 12 nucleotides line up with TRBD1. Germline loops: CDR1 SGHRS, CDR2 YFSETQ. The CDR3 has 18 residues. J lost 4 bases, V lost 4 bases, and 14 bases had no gene match.

A word on this clone: A read error may explain this, as a much larger clone is one base away. Other DNA variants within this sample encode the same CDR3. The J gene is TRBJ1-1, the V gene TRBV9, with D unresolved. The V and J ends lost 0 bases and 1 base respectively, with 4 bases between them. The CDR3 is 13 residues long. CDR1 is SGDLS, CDR2 YYNGEE, per germline. CDR3 region: CASSVDRNTEAFF. DNA of the CDR3: TGTGCCAGCAGCGTAGACAGGAACACTGAAGCTTTCTTT. Supplemented by reference TRBV9 and TRBJ1-1, the full variable domain reads DSGVTQTPKHLITATGQRVTLRCSPRSGDLSVYWYQQSLDQGLQFLIQYYNGEERAKGNILERFSAQQFPDLHSELNLSSLELGDSALYFCASSVDRNTEAFFGQGTRLTVV.

This chain links TRBV24-1 with TRBJ1-5; 9 nucleotides agree with TRBD1. The CDR3 has 15 amino acids. Germline assignment: CDR1 KGHDR and CDR2 SFDVKD. With 4 bases clipped from V and 8 bases from J, the junction kept 8 bases outside the gene matches. In DNA, the CDR3 is TGTGCCACCAGTGACCCGGGACAGGGACAGGAGCCCCAGCATTTT. Residues: CATSDPGQGQEPQHF.

V gene TRBV6-5 combines with J gene TRBJ2-1; unclear D gene. V was cut by 0 bases and J by 3 bases, with 12 bases left in between. Germline CDR1 MNHEY, CDR2 SVGAGI. CDR3 length: 16 amino acids. CDR3 amino acids: CASSYSKRYFYNEQFF. The CDR3 DNA follows: TGTGCCAGCAGTTACTCGAAACGGTACTTCTACAATGAGCAGTTCTTC.

A single count supports this clone. This chain uses TRBV3-1 (or the pseudogene TRBV3-2) with TRBJ1-1; the match to TRBD1 covers 8 bases. Unmatched junction bases numbered 4, after V lost 0 bases and J lost 4 bases. The CDR3 runs 15 residues. The germline CDR1 and CDR2 sequences are LGHDT and YNNKEL (reference sequence). CDR3 loop: CASSQDPGGLTEAFF. The CDR3 DNA follows: TGTGCCAGCAGCCAAGATCCAGGGGGCCTCACTGAAGCTTTCTTT.